The clone carrying this T cell receptor beta chain has only a few counts. Its antigen is unknown. TCRdb processed the 5' RACE reads anew with MiXCR; each CDR3 protein has one entry. Here the sample spans 530,000 or so distinct CDR3 sequences, around a sixth being singletons. V was clipped by 0 bases and J by 3 bases; unmatched bases: 1. The length of the CDR3 is 16 residues. Germline CDR1 is LGHNA and CDR2 is YNFKEQ. The sample is drawn from a study of T-cell memory formation after mild COVID-19. Study-wide points: Cross-reactive memory apparently joined, as some responding clones appeared in pre-infection memory. Mostly located in CM and EM were contracting CD4+ clones, with contracting CD8+ clones located in EMRA.

The source of this sequence is an adult woman who had mild COVID-19 (a few samples of this study predate the infection). Cell type and time point are not known. The gene calls are TRBV4-2 and TRBJ2-7, with TRBD2 matching over 14 bases. Sequenced: PBMCs or a T cell subset sorted from them (not recorded which). The DNA of the CDR3 is TGTGCCAGCAGCCAAGATGGGACTAGCGGGAGCTACGAGCAGTACTTC. Amino acid sequence: CASSQDGTSGSYEQYF.